Listed below are T cell receptor beta chains from one sample, sequenced in a study of T cell responses to AZD1222 COVID-19 vaccine. Measured with immunoSEQ multiplex PCR; TCRdb has only the in-frame clones, and not every one. The sample yields roughly 97,000 clones, 70% to 90% seen once. Sample: peripheral blood, taken on day 0 of AZD1222 vaccination. The receptors stem from an adult in good health. CDR3s include the opening cysteine and the closing phenylalanine or tryptophan. The D gene is left open where the match is weak. The listing skips clone size in some rows; elsewhere it reads once, few, many or a size class.

>TRBJ2-3|TRBV12-3/TRBV12-4|-|-
TGTGCCAGCAGCCATGGACAGGATACGCAGTATTTT
CASSHGQDTQYF
>TRBJ2-7|TRBV23-1|-|-
TGCGCCAGCAGTCAATCTGGGTGGGACGGTCTCCACCACGAGCAGTACTTC
CASSQSGWDGLHHEQYF
>TRBJ2-5|TRBV6-5|-|once
TGTGCCAGCAGCCGGGGAGGATCAGAGACCCAGTACTTC
CASSRGGSETQYF
>TRBJ1-6|TRBV6-6|-|-
TGTGCCAGCAGTTACTACAGGGATAATTCACCCCTCCACTTT
CASSYYRDNSPLHF
>TRBJ1-5|TRBV5-8|TRBD1|-
TGTGCCAGCAGCTTGGCAGGCACCGAGACAGGGGCCCCTAATCAGCCCCAGCATTTT
CASSLAGTETGAPNQPQHF
>TRBJ1-2|TRBV2|-|-
TGTGCCAGCAGTGTTTTGCCAGGGGCGGGCTACACCTTC
CASSVLPGAGYTF
>TRBJ1-1|TRBV6-5|-|-
TGTGCCAGCAGCCCAACGCGGCACACTGAAGCTTTCTTT
CASSPTRHTEAFF
>TRBJ2-3|TRBV11-2|-|-
TGTGCCAGCAGCTTACGCGGTATTGTCACAGATACGCAGTATTTT
CASSLRGIVTDTQYF
>TRBJ1-1|TRBV9|-|-
TGTGCCAGCAGCGTAGGTGTAATTGCATCTGAAGCTTTCTTT
CASSVGVIASEAFF
>TRBJ1-1|TRBV5-4|-|once
TGTGCCAGCAGCTTGGGTGACAGGACCTTGAACACTGAAGCTTTCTTT
CASSLGDRTLNTEAFF
>TRBJ1-5|TRBV19|TRBD1|-
TGTGCCACGTCCGGGACAGGAGTCCGTCAGCCCCAGCATTTT
CATSGTGVRQPQHF